Listed below are T cell receptor beta chains from one sample, sequenced in a study of blood T cell repertoires in COVID-19. TCRdb's copy holds only in-frame clones and misses some; the assay was immunoSEQ multiplex PCR. The table shows 120,000 or so clones, with approximately 80% occurring only once. The specimen sequenced was peripheral blood. These TCRs come from a middle-aged man with active or convalescent COVID-19. The CDR3 runs from the conserved cysteine through the conserved F or W. The order of the fields is D gene, CDR3 length, clone size, V gene, J gene, CDR3 protein, CDR3 DNA. The D gene is left open where the match is weak. Part of the rows lack a size; the others show once, few, many or a class for expanded clones.

d_call: TRBD2
cdr3_length: 13
clone_size: NA
v_call: TRBV29-1
j_call: TRBJ2-3
cdr3_aa: CSARGTSADTQYF
cdr3_nt: TGCAGCGCCAGAGGGACTAGCGCAGATACGCAGTATTTT

d_call: NA
cdr3_length: 13
clone_size: NA
v_call: TRBV18
j_call: TRBJ2-7
cdr3_aa: CASSLSPNYEQYF
cdr3_nt: TGTGCCAGCTCACTTAGCCCCAACTACGAGCAGTACTTC

d_call: TRBD1
cdr3_length: 15
clone_size: few
v_call: TRBV5-8
j_call: TRBJ1-5
cdr3_aa: CASSLAWPGGQPQHF
cdr3_nt: TGTGCCAGCAGCTTGGCGTGGCCAGGGGGCCAGCCCCAGCATTTT

d_call: NA
cdr3_length: 13
clone_size: NA
v_call: TRBV21-1
j_call: TRBJ2-7
cdr3_aa: CASGSSVSYEQYF
cdr3_nt: TGTGCCAGCGGTTCGAGTGTCTCCTACGAGCAGTACTTC

d_call: NA
cdr3_length: 16
clone_size: NA
v_call: TRBV12-5
j_call: TRBJ2-5
cdr3_aa: CASALGASGEQETQYF
cdr3_nt: TGTGCTAGTGCCCTGGGGGCATCTGGGGAACAAGAGACCCAGTACTTC

d_call: TRBD2
cdr3_length: 16
clone_size: NA
v_call: TRBV11-2
j_call: TRBJ2-4
cdr3_aa: CASSFSSGLAKNIQYF
cdr3_nt: TGTGCCAGCAGCTTCAGTAGCGGGTTAGCCAAAAACATTCAGTACTTC

d_call: TRBD1
cdr3_length: 13
clone_size: NA
v_call: TRBV6-4
j_call: TRBJ2-7
cdr3_aa: CASSWTGGSEQYF
cdr3_nt: TGTGCCAGCAGTTGGACAGGGGGTTCCGAGCAGTACTTC

d_call: NA
cdr3_length: 14
clone_size: NA
v_call: TRBV11-2
j_call: TRBJ1-1
cdr3_aa: CASSLEWRQTEAFF
cdr3_nt: TGTGCCAGCAGCTTAGAATGGCGGCAGACTGAAGCTTTCTTT

d_call: TRBD1
cdr3_length: 14
clone_size: NA
v_call: TRBV3-1/TRBV3-2
j_call: TRBJ1-4
cdr3_aa: CASSRSGGSEKLFF
cdr3_nt: TGTGCCAGCAGCCGTTCAGGGGGGAGTGAAAAACTGTTTTTT

d_call: NA
cdr3_length: 14
clone_size: NA
v_call: TRBV7-9
j_call: TRBJ1-1
cdr3_aa: CASSFLDREIEAFF
cdr3_nt: TGTGCCAGCAGCTTTCTGGACAGAGAAATTGAAGCTTTCTTT

d_call: NA
cdr3_length: 15
clone_size: few
v_call: TRBV9
j_call: TRBJ1-5
cdr3_aa: CASSAGGTGNQPQHF
cdr3_nt: TGTGCCAGCAGCGCCGGGGGGACGGGCAATCAGCCCCAGCATTTT

d_call: NA
cdr3_length: 15
clone_size: few
v_call: TRBV5-1
j_call: TRBJ1-2
cdr3_aa: CASSLGGGGDYGYTF
cdr3_nt: TGCGCCAGCAGCTTGGGAGGAGGAGGGGACTATGGCTACACCTTC

d_call: TRBD1
cdr3_length: 14
clone_size: NA
v_call: TRBV28
j_call: TRBJ1-1
cdr3_aa: CASSIRGLVAEAFF
cdr3_nt: TGTGCCAGCAGTATCAGGGGGCTCGTGGCTGAAGCTTTCTTT

d_call: NA
cdr3_length: 14
clone_size: NA
v_call: TRBV2
j_call: TRBJ1-2
cdr3_aa: CASSEFRREDGYTF
cdr3_nt: TGTGCCAGCAGTGAATTTCGCAGGGAGGATGGCTACACCTTC

d_call: NA
cdr3_length: 12
clone_size: few
v_call: TRBV6-2/TRBV6-3
j_call: TRBJ2-1
cdr3_aa: CASSPLAPEQFF
cdr3_nt: TGTGCCAGCAGTCCCTTAGCGCCTGAGCAGTTCTTC

d_call: TRBD1
cdr3_length: 13
clone_size: NA
v_call: TRBV16
j_call: TRBJ1-2
cdr3_aa: CASSQQDRAGYTF
cdr3_nt: TGTGCCAGCAGCCAACAGGACAGGGCCGGCTACACCTTC

d_call: TRBD1
cdr3_length: 16
clone_size: NA
v_call: TRBV3-1/TRBV3-2
j_call: TRBJ2-7
cdr3_aa: CASSQETGGTPYEQYF
cdr3_nt: TGTGCCAGCAGCCAAGAGACAGGGGGCACCCCCTACGAGCAGTACTTC

d_call: NA
cdr3_length: 15
clone_size: NA
v_call: TRBV30
j_call: TRBJ1-2
cdr3_aa: CAWSSQGFPNYGYTF
cdr3_nt: TGTGCCTGGAGTTCGCAGGGGTTTCCTAACTATGGCTACACCTTC

d_call: TRBD2
cdr3_length: 13
clone_size: NA
v_call: TRBV27
j_call: TRBJ2-7
cdr3_aa: CASRLAPSYEQYF
cdr3_nt: TGTGCCAGCAGACTAGCGCCTTCCTACGAGCAGTACTTC

d_call: TRBD1
cdr3_length: 15
clone_size: NA
v_call: TRBV27
j_call: TRBJ1-4
cdr3_aa: CASSVDRGSGEKLFF
cdr3_nt: TGTGCCAGCAGTGTAGACAGGGGGTCTGGGGAAAAACTGTTTTTT

d_call: NA
cdr3_length: 15
clone_size: NA
v_call: TRBV3-1/TRBV3-2
j_call: TRBJ1-5
cdr3_aa: CASSQTGAGNQPQHF
cdr3_nt: TGTGCCAGCAGCCAAACAGGTGCTGGCAATCAGCCCCAGCATTTT

d_call: NA
cdr3_length: 11
clone_size: NA
v_call: TRBV12-5
j_call: TRBJ2-7
cdr3_aa: CASGSRGEQYF
cdr3_nt: TGTGCTAGTGGTTCCCGGGGCGAGCAGTACTTC

d_call: TRBD1
cdr3_length: 15
clone_size: NA
v_call: TRBV5-1
j_call: TRBJ2-7
cdr3_aa: CASSTFSGGAGEQYF
cdr3_nt: TGCGCCAGCAGCACGTTCTCAGGGGGCGCGGGGGAGCAGTACTTC

d_call: NA
cdr3_length: 15
clone_size: many
v_call: TRBV19
j_call: TRBJ2-5
cdr3_aa: CASSIGKGYVETQYF
cdr3_nt: TGTGCCAGTAGTATTGGGAAGGGGTACGTGGAGACCCAGTACTTC

d_call: NA
cdr3_length: 15
clone_size: few
v_call: TRBV5-6
j_call: TRBJ2-1
cdr3_aa: CASSLARGSYNEQFF
cdr3_nt: TGTGCCAGCAGCTTGGCCAGGGGCTCCTACAATGAGCAGTTCTTC

d_call: NA
cdr3_length: 15
clone_size: NA
v_call: TRBV9
j_call: TRBJ2-3
cdr3_aa: CASSPRGLSTDTQYF
cdr3_nt: TGTGCCAGCAGCCCCAGAGGATTGAGCACAGATACGCAGTATTTT

d_call: TRBD2
cdr3_length: 15
clone_size: once
v_call: TRBV5-6
j_call: TRBJ2-7
cdr3_aa: CASSLGGLAWGEQYF
cdr3_nt: TGTGCCAGCAGCTTGGGGGGACTAGCTTGGGGCGAGCAGTACTTC

d_call: NA
cdr3_length: 14
clone_size: NA
v_call: TRBV9
j_call: TRBJ1-4
cdr3_aa: CASSVRGREEKLFF
cdr3_nt: TGTGCCAGCAGCGTCAGGGGTCGGGAAGAAAAACTGTTTTTT

d_call: NA
cdr3_length: 12
clone_size: NA
v_call: TRBV7-9
j_call: TRBJ1-1
cdr3_aa: CASSLGAAEAFF
cdr3_nt: TGTGCCAGCAGCTTAGGCGCCGCTGAAGCTTTCTTT

d_call: NA
cdr3_length: 15
clone_size: once
v_call: TRBV24-1
j_call: TRBJ2-4
cdr3_aa: CATSDPTAAKNIQYF
cdr3_nt: TGTGCCACCAGTGACCCGACAGCGGCCAAAAACATTCAGTACTTC

d_call: NA
cdr3_length: 15
clone_size: NA
v_call: TRBV7-6
j_call: TRBJ2-2
cdr3_aa: CASSFVATYTGELFF
cdr3_nt: TGTGCCAGCAGCTTCGTCGCTACTTACACCGGGGAGCTGTTTTTT

d_call: NA
cdr3_length: 13
clone_size: NA
v_call: TRBV7-9
j_call: TRBJ2-7
cdr3_aa: CASSIPHLAEQYF
cdr3_nt: TGTGCCAGCAGCATTCCCCACCTAGCCGAGCAGTACTTC

d_call: NA
cdr3_length: 17
clone_size: NA
v_call: TRBV28
j_call: TRBJ2-3
cdr3_aa: CASSLFRGRVGTDTQYF
cdr3_nt: TGTGCCAGCAGTTTATTCAGGGGCAGAGTTGGCACAGATACGCAGTATTTT

d_call: TRBD1
cdr3_length: 17
clone_size: NA
v_call: TRBV28
j_call: TRBJ1-4
cdr3_aa: CASSLGQGGGTNEKLFF
cdr3_nt: TGTGCCAGCAGTTTGGGACAGGGAGGAGGAACTAATGAAAAACTGTTTTTT

d_call: TRBD1
cdr3_length: 13
clone_size: NA
v_call: TRBV29-1
j_call: TRBJ2-2
cdr3_aa: CSSTGARTGELFF
cdr3_nt: TGCAGCTCAACAGGGGCTCGTACCGGGGAGCTGTTTTTT

d_call: TRBD1
cdr3_length: 13
clone_size: NA
v_call: TRBV6-2/TRBV6-3
j_call: TRBJ1-5
cdr3_aa: CASSYTRGEPQHF
cdr3_nt: TGTGCCAGCAGTTACACCAGGGGGGAGCCCCAGCATTTT

d_call: NA
cdr3_length: 11
clone_size: NA
v_call: TRBV20-1
j_call: TRBJ1-2
cdr3_aa: CSAPENYGYTF
cdr3_nt: TGCAGTGCTCCCGAGAACTATGGCTACACCTTC

d_call: TRBD1
cdr3_length: 14
clone_size: many
v_call: TRBV7-2
j_call: TRBJ1-1
cdr3_aa: CASSRGQPNTEAFF
cdr3_nt: TGTGCCAGCAGCAGGGGACAGCCGAACACTGAAGCTTTCTTT

d_call: TRBD1
cdr3_length: 14
clone_size: NA
v_call: TRBV19
j_call: TRBJ2-2
cdr3_aa: CASSIRQGMRELFF
cdr3_nt: TGTGCCAGTAGTATCCGACAGGGTATGAGGGAGCTGTTTTTT

d_call: NA
cdr3_length: 12
clone_size: NA
v_call: TRBV30
j_call: TRBJ2-1
cdr3_aa: CAWSVNFNEQFF
cdr3_nt: TGTGCCTGGAGTGTTAACTTCAATGAGCAGTTCTTC

d_call: TRBD1
cdr3_length: 16
clone_size: NA
v_call: TRBV28
j_call: TRBJ1-4
cdr3_aa: CASSPPWAGGGEKLFF
cdr3_nt: TGTGCCAGCAGCCCACCCTGGGCAGGGGGCGGAGAAAAACTGTTTTTT

d_call: TRBD2
cdr3_length: 14
clone_size: NA
v_call: TRBV5-6
j_call: TRBJ2-7
cdr3_aa: CASSSGTSFPEQYF
cdr3_nt: TGTGCCAGCAGTTCAGGGACTAGCTTTCCCGAGCAGTACTTC

d_call: NA
cdr3_length: 12
clone_size: NA
v_call: TRBV30
j_call: TRBJ1-2
cdr3_aa: CAWSLSTGGYTF
cdr3_nt: TGTGCCTGGAGTCTCTCGACTGGGGGCTACACCTTC

d_call: TRBD2
cdr3_length: 15
clone_size: NA
v_call: TRBV6-4
j_call: TRBJ2-1
cdr3_aa: CASSRGTSGSNEQFF
cdr3_nt: TGTGCCAGCAGCAGAGGGACTAGCGGGAGCAATGAGCAGTTCTTC

d_call: NA
cdr3_length: 17
clone_size: NA
v_call: TRBV5-6
j_call: TRBJ1-2
cdr3_aa: CASSLVGFGTLNYGYTF
cdr3_nt: TGTGCCAGCAGCCTGGTGGGTTTTGGGACACTAAACTATGGCTACACCTTC

d_call: TRBD1
cdr3_length: 13
clone_size: NA
v_call: TRBV5-4
j_call: TRBJ2-7
cdr3_aa: CASSWGTVYEQYF
cdr3_nt: TGTGCCAGCAGCTGGGGGACAGTCTACGAGCAGTACTTC

d_call: NA
cdr3_length: 14
clone_size: NA
v_call: TRBV9
j_call: TRBJ1-1
cdr3_aa: CASSVGRTHTEAFF
cdr3_nt: TGTGCCAGCAGCGTAGGTCGCACTCACACTGAAGCTTTCTTT

d_call: TRBD1
cdr3_length: 16
clone_size: NA
v_call: TRBV5-1
j_call: TRBJ1-5
cdr3_aa: CASSLGTGGNNQPQHF
cdr3_nt: TGCGCCAGCAGCTTGGGGACAGGGGGTAACAATCAGCCCCAGCATTTT

d_call: TRBD1
cdr3_length: 14
clone_size: NA
v_call: TRBV6-5
j_call: TRBJ2-5
cdr3_aa: CASSYGTETRTQYF
cdr3_nt: TGTGCCAGCAGTTATGGGACAGAGACAAGGACCCAGTACTTC